This TCR beta chain came from a study of cytomegalovirus exposure and HLA in healthy donors. Study in general: A subsequent analysis reported that the roughly 120 validation repertoires were produced on the same platform that had also been used for the roughly 670 first-cohort repertoires.

Libraries were prepared by immunoSEQ multiplex PCR; TCRdb keeps only in-frame clonotypes and omits some of them. Here the sample spans roughly 350,000 clones, roughly 89% being singletons. This CDR3 has 13 amino acids. V was pared by 6 bases and J by 2 bases, with 12 bases between. Germline V CDR1 and CDR2: SQVTM, ANQGSEA. The receptor was derived from a woman between 18 and 30 years old in good health and CMV-seronegative. The chain couples TRBV29-1 to TRBJ2-3; TRBD2 might be the D (6 bases). The specimen was PBMCs. The chain's CDR3 is CSVVSGFTDTQYF. CDR3 nucleotide sequence: TGCAGCGTCGTTAGCGGTTTCACAGATACGCAGTATTTT.